The 14 T cell receptor beta chains given below trace back to one sample, sequenced in a study of T-cell reconstitution after alpha-beta-depleted transplantation in children. Researchers prepared the TCRbeta library using unique molecular identifiers, the study reports. One entry per CDR3 protein results from TCRdb running MiXCR on the PCR reads. The sample records 800,000 to 1,000,000 distinct CDR3 sequences, about 29% being singletons. This specimen consisted of PBMCs, mostly from graft donor cells, obtained 360 days after TCRalphabeta/CD19-depleted stem cell transplant. The receptors originated from a boy under two years old who had a stem cell transplant for SCID, so the T cells may come from the graft donor.

This clonotype was detected many times. The rearrangement uses TRBV19 and TRBJ2-5; D is possibly TRBD1 (6 bases). The CDR3 runs 13 residues. V was pared by 5 bases and J by 3 bases, with 10 bases between. Germline-derived CDR1 and CDR2 are LNHDA and SQIVND (reference sequence). The CDR3 sequence: CASSRTVEETQYF. CDR3 coding DNA: TGTGCCAGTAGTCGGACAGTTGAAGAGACCCAGTACTTC.

This clonotype showed up just a few times. The chain has TRBV5-5 and TRBJ2-7, with a tentative D call TRBD1 (5 bases). This CDR3 has 11 residues. Trimming removed 6 bases from V and 6 bases from J, with 10 bases in between. Per germline, CDR1 SGHKS and CDR2 YYEKEE (reference sequence). CDR3 bases: TGTGCCAGCATCAACAGGTTCGAGCAGTACTTC. This encodes CASINRFEQYF.

This clonotype was seen many times. This sequence joins TRBV7-3 and TRBJ2-2; D unresolved. The germline V gene has CDR1 SGHTA and CDR2 FQGTGA. Trimming stripped 5 bases from V and 4 bases from J, with 8 bases between. The CDR3 loop spans 13 amino acids. The CDR3, as DNA: TGTGCCAGCAGCCAGCAGGCCACCGGGGAGCTGTTTTTT. Its protein is CASSQQATGELFF.

The table lists this clonotype with a few counts. The rearrangement uses TRBV3-1 and TRBJ2-1; a possible D gene is TRBD1 (6 bases). The CDR3 is 16 residues long. Trimming removed 1 base at V and 6 bases at J, with 16 bases between. Per the germline V gene, CDR1 is LGHDT and CDR2 is YNNKEL (reference sequence). CDR3 amino acids: CASSQGSAGEGNEQFF. DNA for the CDR3: TGTGCCAGCAGCCAAGGAAGCGCAGGGGAAGGCAATGAGCAGTTCTTC.

This clonotype was detected only a few times. V is TRBV7-9 and J is TRBJ2-1; 8 bases are shared with TRBD1. The CDR3 runs 10 residues. Germline V gene lookup returns CDR1 SEHNR and CDR2 FQNEAQ (reference sequence). The V and J ends lost 11 bases and 8 bases, in that order; junction bases with no gene match: 2. In DNA form, the CDR3 reads TGTGCCGACAGGGGAGATGAGCAGTTCTTC. This translates into CADRGDEQFF.

This sequence joins TRBV28 and TRBJ1-1; TRBD1 matches 12 bases. Trimming took 7 bases from V and 4 from J; bases not matched to a gene: 10. Germline V CDR1 and CDR2: MDHEN, SYDVKM. The CDR3 spans 16 residues. The CDR3 coding sequence is TGTGCCAGCACCACAACGGGACAGGGGGCGACCACTGAAGCTTTCTTT. This translates into CASTTTGQGATTEAFF. The variable domain in full, with the rest retrieved from reference TRBV28 and TRBJ1-1, is DVKVTQSSRYLVKRTGEKVFLECVQDMDHENMFWYRQDPGLGLRLIYFSYDVKMKEKGDIPEGYSVSREKKERFSLILESASTNQTSMYLCASTTTGQGATTEAFFGQGTRLTVV.

The V gene is TRBV12-3 or TRBV12-4, the J gene TRBJ1-1; possibly TRBD1 for D (5 bases). Trimming took 0 bases from V and 1 from J, leaving 18 bases between them. The CDR3 sequence is 18 residues long. CDR3 in amino acids: CASSLAGVVGGSNTEAFF. Here the CDR3 DNA reads TGTGCCAGCAGTTTAGCTGGGGTAGTGGGGGGTTCGAACACTGAAGCTTTCTTT.

The table lists this clonotype with a few counts. The genes are TRBV6-5 and TRBJ2-2; D gene ambiguous. Deletions cut 4 bases from V and 0 bases from J, with 9 bases between. Germline V lookup: CDR1 MNHEY, CDR2 SVGAGI. The length of the CDR3 is 15 residues. The CDR3 loop is CASSWNDPNTGELFF. CDR3 DNA sequence: TGTGCCAGCAGTTGGAACGACCCGAACACCGGGGAGCTGTTTTTT.

The chain couples TRBV20-1 to TRBJ2-3; 8 bases match TRBD1. CDR3 size: 16 residues. V shed 3 bases, J shed 1 base, and the junction held 9 bases outside the gene matches. CDR1 is DFQATT, CDR2 SNEGSKA, per germline (reference sequence). The CDR3 DNA reads TGCAGTGCTAGCCCCCCGGGCAGGGGGCGCACAGATACGCAGTATTTT. It yields the protein CSASPPGRGRTDTQYF.

The chain is built from TRBV20-1 and TRBJ1-1, with D tentatively TRBD1 (5 bases). The germline V and J ends were trimmed by 2 bases and 6 bases, with 10 bases remaining between them. The CDR3 sequence is 12 residues long. The germline gives CDR1 DFQATT, CDR2 SNEGSKA (reference sequence). CDR3 amino acids: CSARPTGSEAFF. Here the CDR3 DNA reads TGCAGTGCTAGACCAACAGGATCTGAAGCTTTCTTT.

The chain joins TRBV27 to TRBJ2-7; D possibly corresponds to TRBD1 (5 bases). CDR3 length: 13 amino acids. Germline-derived CDR1 and CDR2 are MNHEY and SMNVEV (reference sequence). Trimming stripped 6 bases from V and 11 bases from J, with 20 bases between. The CDR3 DNA follows: TGTGCCAGCAGGTCTACAGGTACTCTCGGAGAGTACTTC. This gives the protein CASRSTGTLGEYF.

This chain joins TRBV29-1 and TRBJ1-1; tentatively, D is TRBD1 (5 bases). The CDR3 runs 11 residues. Germline CDR1 SQVTM, CDR2 ANQGSEA. Between the trimmed V and J ends, which lost 6 bases and 3 bases, there was a span of 8 bases. The chain's CDR3 is CSVRGDTEAFF. The DNA of the CDR3 is TGCAGCGTCCGGGGGGACACTGAAGCTTTCTTT. Complete variable domain (other parts from reference TRBV29-1 and TRBJ1-1): SAVISQKPSRDICQRGTSLTIQCQVDSQVTMMFWYRQQPGQSLTLIATANQGSEATYESGFVIDKFPISRPNLTFSTLTVSNMSPEDSSIYLCSVRGDTEAFFGQGTRLTVV.

This clonotype appeared a few times. This rearrangement joins TRBV4-1 to TRBJ2-7; D possibly corresponds to TRBD1 (6 bases). CDR1 MGHRA and CDR2 YSYEKL come from the germline V gene. The CDR3 loop spans 14 amino acids. V was cut by 5 bases and J by 2 bases, with 13 bases left in between. The CDR3 reads CASSLLDRTYEQYF. The CDR3, as DNA: TGCGCCAGCAGCTTACTTGACAGGACCTACGAGCAGTACTTC.

This clonotype was seen more than once but under ten times. V is TRBV15 and J is TRBJ1-4, with a weak D call TRBD1 (6 bases). Germline V gene lookup returns CDR1 LNHNV and CDR2 YYDKDF (reference sequence). The CDR3 has 16 residues. V was cut by 5 bases and J by 4 bases, with 17 bases left in between. CDR3 coding DNA: TGTGCCACCAGCGGCCTACGGGACACTCTTAATGAAAAACTGTTTTTT. It translates to CATSGLRDTLNEKLFF.